These 18 T cell receptor beta chains were sequenced from one sample in a study of cytomegalovirus exposure and HLA in healthy donors. Use of 60 Vbeta and 13 Jbeta primers characterized the PCR. Data came from immunoSEQ multiplex PCR; TCRdb stores just in-frame clones and leaves some out. The sample carries about 110,000 clones, 82% recorded once. Material for sequencing was PBMCs. The receptors derive from a man between 25 and 39 years old in good health and CMV-seropositive.

The chain has TRBV6-1 and TRBJ2-7, with 8 bases identical to TRBD1. The trim removed 7 bases at V and 6 bases at J, leaving 8 bases unmatched. The germline CDR1 and CDR2 sequences are MNHNS and SASEGT. This CDR3 is 13 amino acids long. For the CDR3, the DNA is TGTGCCAGCACGGACAGGGTCTTCGGCGAGCAGTACTTC. Protein sequence: CASTDRVFGEQYF.

This clone showed up just once. The chain carries TRBV6-6 and TRBJ1-1, with a weak D call TRBD1 (5 bases). Per germline, CDR1 MNHNY and CDR2 SVGAGI (reference sequence). V lost 8 bases, J lost 1 base, and 14 bases lay in between. CDR3 length: 14 amino acids. CDR3 nucleotide sequence: TGTGCCAGCGGCCCGACAGAGCCGAACACTGAAGCTTTCTTT. Translation gives CASGPTEPNTEAFF.

V gene TRBV19 combines with J gene TRBJ2-4, with no clear D. This CDR3 spans 13 amino acids. The V and J ends lost 3 bases and 7 bases respectively, with 10 bases between them. The germline V gene has CDR1 LNHDA and CDR2 SQIVND (reference sequence). CDR3 sequence reads: CASSMIGRNIQYF. CDR3 sequence (DNA): TGTGCCAGTAGTATGATCGGCAGGAACATTCAGTACTTC.

The chain recombines TRBV30 with TRBJ1-3, with no clear D. The V end was cut by 4 bases, the J end by 0 bases, with 7 bases between. CDR1 is GTSNPN and CDR2 is SVGIG in the germline V gene (reference sequence). The length of the CDR3 is 13 residues. The CDR3 loop reads CAWTSGSGNTIYF. Written as DNA, the CDR3 is TGTGCCTGGACCAGTGGCTCTGGAAACACCATATATTTT.

The chain couples TRBV11-3 to TRBJ1-3; D is unclear. The CDR3 contains 15 residues. Germline V lookup: CDR1 SGHNT, CDR2 YENEEA. Trimming removed 5 bases at V and 0 bases at J, with 11 bases between. The chain's CDR3 is CASSPDGPSGNTIYF. For the CDR3, the DNA is TGTGCCAGCAGCCCGGATGGGCCCTCTGGAAACACCATATATTTT.

The V gene is TRBV27, the J gene TRBJ1-2, with D possibly being TRBD1 (6 bases). This CDR3 is 16 amino acids long. The V gene's germline CDR1 is MNHEY and CDR2 SMNVEV (reference sequence). V lost 10 bases, J lost 2 bases, and 23 bases lay in between. For the CDR3, the DNA is TGTGCCACCTATACAAACTGGACAGCTAGAAACTATGGCTACACCTTC. It specifies CATYTNWTARNYGYTF.

This rearrangement joins TRBV4-1 to TRBJ2-3; TRBD2 matches at 13 bases. CDR3 length: 17 amino acids. The trim removed 4 bases at V and 6 bases at J, leaving 10 bases unmatched. Germline CDR1 reads MGHRA; CDR2 reads YSYEKL. Here the CDR3 DNA reads TGCGCCAGCAGCCCCCGCACAACTAGCGGGGGGGATGATACGCAGTATTTT. Its translation: CASSPRTTSGGDDTQYF.

This clone has a handful of counts. The chain combines TRBV25-1 with TRBJ2-4, with D possibly TRBD2 on 7 matching bases. The ends were cut back, 7 bases at V and 0 bases at J, with 16 bases in the middle. The CDR3 contains 16 residues. Germline assignment: CDR1 MGHDK and CDR2 SYGVNS. CDR3 in amino acids: CASTEGGGLAKNIQYF. DNA of the CDR3: TGTGCCAGCACCGAAGGGGGGGGGCTAGCCAAAAACATTCAGTACTTC.

As regards this clone: The junction differs from germline at one of its ends, possibly a read error. This chain joins TRBV13 and TRBJ1-2, with D unresolved. The CDR3 covers 11 residues. Germline V gene lookup returns CDR1 PRHDT and CDR2 FYEKMQ (reference sequence). CDR3 nucleotides: TGTGCCAGCAGCCCTGATCCTGGCAACACCTTC. This sequence encodes CASSPDPGNTF. The entire variable domain, with the rest obtained from reference TRBV13 and TRBJ1-2, is as follows: AAGVIQSPRHLIKEKRETATLKCYPIPRHDTVYWYQQGPGQDPQFLISFYEKMQSDKGSIPDRFSAQQFSDYHSELNMSSLELGDSALYFCASSPDPGNTFGSGTRLTVV.

The CDR3, as DNA: TGTGCCAGCAGCTTGGGGACTAGCCCCCTCTACGAGCAGTACTTC. Translation gives CASSLGTSPLYEQYF. The chain is built from TRBV5-4 and TRBJ2-7; 8 positions agree with TRBD2. Germline assignment: CDR1 SGHNT and CDR2 YYREEE (reference sequence). This CDR3 is built from 15 residues. Losses at the gene ends were 0 bases for V and 3 bases for J; bases not matched to a gene: 5.

V and J are TRBV2 and TRBJ1-1; 9 nucleotides match TRBD1. The CDR3 consists of 14 residues. Germline CDR1 is SNHLY and CDR2 is FYNNEI. With V trimmed by 10 bases and J by 3 bases, 9 bases remained unmatched. CDR3 residues: CATMTGTGHTEAFF. The DNA for the CDR3 is TGTGCCACCATGACCGGGACAGGGCACACTGAAGCTTTCTTT.

J is TRBJ1-3 and V is TRBV27; 7 bases agree with TRBD1. The ends lost 6 bases at V and 0 bases at J; junction bases unmatched: 17. There are 19 residues in the CDR3. The germline CDR1 and CDR2 sequences are MNHEY and SMNVEV (reference sequence). In nucleotides, the CDR3 is TGTGCCAGCAGCCTGACCTGGGACAGTTCTTTTTTCTCTGGAAACACCATATATTTT. This codes for CASSLTWDSSFFSGNTIYF.

This clone was observed a handful of times. The chain joins TRBV5-6 to TRBJ1-1; no firm D call. The germline V gene encodes CDR1 SGHDT and CDR2 YYEEEE. The CDR3 sequence is 12 residues long. With 6 bases removed from V and 0 bases from J, the gap between germline ends came to 6 bases. The CDR3 here is CASNLLNTEAFF. CDR3 sequence (DNA): TGTGCCAGCAACCTATTGAACACTGAAGCTTTCTTT.

This clone was picked up a small number of times. This sequence joins TRBV2 and TRBJ2-6; D gene unclear. Germline loops: CDR1 SNHLY, CDR2 FYNNEI. The V gene lost 6 bases and the J gene lost 2 bases, with 11 bases spanning the gap. The CDR3 runs to 15 residues. In nucleotides, the CDR3 is TGTGCCAGCAGCCCCCCCCAGGCTGGGGCCAACGTCCTGACTTTC. Translated, it gives CASSPPQAGANVLTF.

The chain carries TRBV5-1 and TRBJ2-7; a weak D match, TRBD2 (5 bases). The V gene's germline CDR1 is SGHRS and CDR2 YFSETQ. Trimming took off 6 bases at V and 1 base at J, with 14 bases between the two ends. The CDR3 contains 14 residues. CDR3 nucleotides: TGCGCCAGCACCCCGTCTGCGGGTTCCTACGAGCAGTACTTC. It specifies CASTPSAGSYEQYF.

The chain is built from TRBV4-2 and TRBJ2-1; D is possibly TRBD2 (5 bases). Trimming took off 0 bases at V and 1 base at J, with 10 bases between the two ends. The CDR3 runs 16 residues. CDR1 is LGHNA and CDR2 is YNFKEQ in the germline V gene. The CDR3 nucleotides read TGTGCCAGCAGCCAAGATCCCCGGGGTTCCTACAATGAGCAGTTCTTC. Translation gives CASSQDPRGSYNEQFF.

The rearrangement uses TRBV4-1 and TRBJ2-5; D possibly corresponds to TRBD2 (6 bases). The CDR3 length is 16 residues. Trimming stripped 1 base from V and 5 bases from J, with 17 bases between. Germline loops: CDR1 MGHRA, CDR2 YSYEKL. Here the CDR3 reads CASSQGSSAAVETQYF. The CDR3 coding sequence is TGCGCCAGCAGCCAAGGGTCTAGCGCGGCTGTGGAGACCCAGTACTTC.

The rearrangement links TRBV5-4 to TRBJ2-7; 7 bases map to TRBD1. Germline assignment: CDR1 SGHNT and CDR2 YYREEE (reference sequence). The CDR3 runs to 14 residues. V shed 4 bases, J shed 0 bases, and the junction held 4 bases outside the gene matches. The CDR3 reads CASSAQGTSYEQYF. For the CDR3, the DNA is TGTGCCAGCAGCGCACAGGGGACCTCCTACGAGCAGTACTTC.